This T cell receptor beta chain was obtained from a study of T cell changes during pregnancy in multiple sclerosis. The table came from immunoSEQ multiplex PCR; TCRdb's copy has only in-frame clones and leaves some out. The profile shows approximately 100,000 clones, around 91% of them singletons. J gave up 0 bases and V 5 bases, and 10 bases lay outside the gene matches. Looked up from germline, CDR1 is SGHTA and CDR2 is FQGTGA. The CDR3 contains 19 residues. Source: peripheral blood, taken after pregnancy. The sequence derives from a female donor with multiple sclerosis, enrolled in a pregnancy study. The chain uses TRBV7-3 and TRBJ2-1; TRBD2 agrees at 13 bases. The CDR3 DNA follows: TGTGCCAGCAGCCTGACTAGCGGGGGGCCTTCTAGCTCCTACAATGAGCAGTTCTTC. It codes for CASSLTSGGPSSSYNEQFF.